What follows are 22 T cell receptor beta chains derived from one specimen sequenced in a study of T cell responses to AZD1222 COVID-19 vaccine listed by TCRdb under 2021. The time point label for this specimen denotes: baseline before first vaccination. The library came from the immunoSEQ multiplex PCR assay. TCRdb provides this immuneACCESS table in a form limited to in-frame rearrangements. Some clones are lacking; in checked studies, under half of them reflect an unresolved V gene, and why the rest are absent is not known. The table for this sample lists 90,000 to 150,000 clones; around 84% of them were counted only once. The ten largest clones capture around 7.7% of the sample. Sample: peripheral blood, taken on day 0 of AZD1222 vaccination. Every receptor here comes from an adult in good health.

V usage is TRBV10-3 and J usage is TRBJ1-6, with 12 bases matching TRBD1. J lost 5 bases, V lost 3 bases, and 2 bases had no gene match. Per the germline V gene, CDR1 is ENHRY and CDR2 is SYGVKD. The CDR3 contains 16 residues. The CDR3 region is CAISDGDRGHNSPLHF. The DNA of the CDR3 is TGTGCCATCAGTGATGGGGACAGGGGGCATAATTCACCCCTCCACTTT.

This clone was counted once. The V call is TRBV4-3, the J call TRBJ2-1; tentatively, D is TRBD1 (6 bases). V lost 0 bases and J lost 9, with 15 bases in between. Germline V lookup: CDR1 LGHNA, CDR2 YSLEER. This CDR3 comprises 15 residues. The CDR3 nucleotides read TGCGCCAGCAGCCAAGACCTCGGCCGAGGGGGTGAGCAGTTCTTC. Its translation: CASSQDLGRGGEQFF.

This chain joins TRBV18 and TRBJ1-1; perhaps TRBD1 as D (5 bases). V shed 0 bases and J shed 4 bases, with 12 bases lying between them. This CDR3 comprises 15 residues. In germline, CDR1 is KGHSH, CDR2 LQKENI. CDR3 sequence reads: CASSPPYGAVTEAFF. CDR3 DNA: TGTGCCAGCTCACCACCTTACGGGGCTGTCACTGAAGCTTTCTTT.

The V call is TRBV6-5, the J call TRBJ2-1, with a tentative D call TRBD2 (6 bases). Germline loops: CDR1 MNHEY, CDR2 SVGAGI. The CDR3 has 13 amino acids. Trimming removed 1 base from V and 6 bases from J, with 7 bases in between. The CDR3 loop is CASSYYGGNEQFF. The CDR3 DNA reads TGTGCCAGCAGTTACTACGGGGGCAATGAGCAGTTCTTC.

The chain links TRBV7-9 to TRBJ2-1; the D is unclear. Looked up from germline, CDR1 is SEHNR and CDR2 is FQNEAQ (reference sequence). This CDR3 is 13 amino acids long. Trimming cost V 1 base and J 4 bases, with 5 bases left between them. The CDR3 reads CASSLVLYNEQFF. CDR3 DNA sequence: TGTGCCAGCAGCTTAGTCTTATACAATGAGCAGTTCTTC. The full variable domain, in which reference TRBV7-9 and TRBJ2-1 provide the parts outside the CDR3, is DTGVSQNPRHKITKRGQNVTFRCDPISEHNRLYWYRQTLGQGPEFLTYFQNEAQLEKSRLLSDRFSAERPKGSFSTLEIQRTEQGDSAMYLCASSLVLYNEQFFGPGTRLTVL.

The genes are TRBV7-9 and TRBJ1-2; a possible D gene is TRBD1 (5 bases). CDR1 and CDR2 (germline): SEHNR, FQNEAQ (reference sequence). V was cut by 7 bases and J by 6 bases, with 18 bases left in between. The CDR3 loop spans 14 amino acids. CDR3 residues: CASTQRGLIHGYTF. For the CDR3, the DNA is TGTGCCAGCACCCAGAGGGGCCTTATCCATGGCTACACCTTC. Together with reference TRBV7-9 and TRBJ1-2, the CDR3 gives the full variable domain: DTGVSQNPRHKITKRGQNVTFRCDPISEHNRLYWYRQTLGQGPEFLTYFQNEAQLEKSRLLSDRFSAERPKGSFSTLEIQRTEQGDSAMYLCASTQRGLIHGYTFGSGTRLTVV.

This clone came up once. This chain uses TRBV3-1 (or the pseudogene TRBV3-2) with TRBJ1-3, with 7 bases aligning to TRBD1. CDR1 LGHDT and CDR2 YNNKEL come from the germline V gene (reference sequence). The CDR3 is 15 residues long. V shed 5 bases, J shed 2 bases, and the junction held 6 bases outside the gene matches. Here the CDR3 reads CASSSVTGAGNTIYF. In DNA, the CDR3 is TGTGCCAGCAGCTCTGTCACAGGGGCTGGAAACACCATATATTTT.

The CDR3 DNA reads as TGTGCCAGCAGTAACGGACTAGGCGTTGGCACCGGGGAGCTGTTTTTT. Its protein product is CASSNGLGVGTGELFF. This chain links TRBV7-3 with TRBJ2-2; 7 bases are a match to TRBD2. CDR3 length equals 16 residues. CDR1 SGHTA and CDR2 FQGTGA come from the germline V gene. V dropped 6 bases and J dropped 4; count of bases not matched to a gene: 11.

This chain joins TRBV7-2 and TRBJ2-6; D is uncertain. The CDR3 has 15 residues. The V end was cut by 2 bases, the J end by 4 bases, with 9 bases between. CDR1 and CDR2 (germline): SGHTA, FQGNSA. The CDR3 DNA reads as TGTGCCAGCAGCTTATATAACGGAGGGGCCAACGTCCTGACTTTC. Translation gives CASSLYNGGANVLTF. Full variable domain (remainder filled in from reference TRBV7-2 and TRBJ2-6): GAGVSQSPSNKVTEKGKDVELRCDPISGHTALYWYRQSLGQGLEFLIYFQGNSAPDKSGLPSDRFSAERTGGSVSTLTIQRTQQEDSAVYLCASSLYNGGANVLTFGAGSRLTVL.

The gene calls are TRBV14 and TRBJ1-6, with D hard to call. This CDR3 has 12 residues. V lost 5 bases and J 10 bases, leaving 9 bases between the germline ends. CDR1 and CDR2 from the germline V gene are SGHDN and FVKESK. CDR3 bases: TGTGCCAGCAGCGAGAGGAACTCACCCCTCCACTTT. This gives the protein CASSERNSPLHF.

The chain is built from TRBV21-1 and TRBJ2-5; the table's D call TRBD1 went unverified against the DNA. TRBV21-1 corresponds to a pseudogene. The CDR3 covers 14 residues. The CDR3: CASSKTGGGETQYF. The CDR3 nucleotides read TGTGCCAGCAGCAAAACAGGGGGCGGAGAGACCCAGTACTTC.

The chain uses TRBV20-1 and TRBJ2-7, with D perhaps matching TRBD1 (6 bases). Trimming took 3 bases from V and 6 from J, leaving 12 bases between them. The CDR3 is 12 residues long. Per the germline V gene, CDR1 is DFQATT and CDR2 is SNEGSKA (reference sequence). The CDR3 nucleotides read TGCAGTGCTAGTAGGGGGACGGGCGAGCAGTACTTC. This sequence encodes CSASRGTGEQYF.

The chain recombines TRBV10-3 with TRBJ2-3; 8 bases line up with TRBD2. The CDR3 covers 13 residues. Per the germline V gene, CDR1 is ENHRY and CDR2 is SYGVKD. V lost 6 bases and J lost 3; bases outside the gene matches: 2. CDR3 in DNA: TGTGCCATCAGGCTAGCGGGTACAGATACGCAGTATTTT. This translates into CAIRLAGTDTQYF.

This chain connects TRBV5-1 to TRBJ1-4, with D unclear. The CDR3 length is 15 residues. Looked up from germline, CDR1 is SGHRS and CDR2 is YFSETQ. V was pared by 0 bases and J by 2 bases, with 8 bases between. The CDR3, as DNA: TGCGCCAGCAGCTTGGTGGGGAAGACTAATGAAAAACTGTTTTTT. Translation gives CASSLVGKTNEKLFF.

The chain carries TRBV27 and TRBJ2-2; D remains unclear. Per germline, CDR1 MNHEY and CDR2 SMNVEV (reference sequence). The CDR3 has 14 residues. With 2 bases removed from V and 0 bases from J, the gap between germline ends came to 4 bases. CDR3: CASSLVSNTGELFF. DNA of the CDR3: TGTGCCAGCAGTTTAGTCTCGAACACCGGGGAGCTGTTTTTT.

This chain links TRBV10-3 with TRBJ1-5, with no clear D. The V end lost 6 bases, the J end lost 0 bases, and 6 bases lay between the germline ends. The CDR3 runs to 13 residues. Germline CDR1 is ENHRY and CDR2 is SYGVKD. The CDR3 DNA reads TGTGCCATCAGCCAGGATAGCAATCAGCCCCAGCATTTT. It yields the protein CAISQDSNQPQHF.

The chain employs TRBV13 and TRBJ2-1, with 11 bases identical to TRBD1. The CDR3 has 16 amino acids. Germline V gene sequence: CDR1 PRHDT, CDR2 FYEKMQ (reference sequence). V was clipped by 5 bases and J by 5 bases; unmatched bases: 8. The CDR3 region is CASSPPDRGLNNEQFF. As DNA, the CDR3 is TGTGCCAGCAGCCCCCCGGACAGGGGGCTGAACAATGAGCAGTTCTTC.

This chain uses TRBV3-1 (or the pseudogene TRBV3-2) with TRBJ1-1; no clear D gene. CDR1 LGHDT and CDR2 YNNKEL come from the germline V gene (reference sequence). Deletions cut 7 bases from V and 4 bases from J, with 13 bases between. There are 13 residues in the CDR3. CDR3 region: CASTSIEFTEAFF. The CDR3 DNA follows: TGTGCCAGCACCTCGATTGAGTTCACTGAAGCTTTCTTT.

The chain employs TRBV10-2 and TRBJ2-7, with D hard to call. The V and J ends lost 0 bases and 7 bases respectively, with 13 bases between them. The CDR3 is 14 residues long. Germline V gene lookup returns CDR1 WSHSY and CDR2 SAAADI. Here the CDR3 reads CASSESLSGQEQYF. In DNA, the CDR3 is TGCGCCAGCAGTGAGTCCCTGAGTGGCCAGGAGCAGTACTTC.

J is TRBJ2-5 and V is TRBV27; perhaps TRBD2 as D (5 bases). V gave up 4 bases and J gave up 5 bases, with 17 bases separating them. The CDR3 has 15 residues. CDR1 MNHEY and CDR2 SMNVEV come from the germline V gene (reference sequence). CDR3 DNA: TGTGCCAGCAGTTCCTACTTGGCGGGCCTGGAGACCCAGTACTTC. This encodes CASSSYLAGLETQYF.

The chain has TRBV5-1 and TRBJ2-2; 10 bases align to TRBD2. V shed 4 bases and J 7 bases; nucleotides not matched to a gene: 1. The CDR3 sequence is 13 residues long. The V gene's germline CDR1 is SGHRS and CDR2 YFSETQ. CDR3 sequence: CASSLAGVGELFF. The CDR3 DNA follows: TGCGCCAGCAGCCTAGCGGGGGTCGGGGAGCTGTTTTTT.

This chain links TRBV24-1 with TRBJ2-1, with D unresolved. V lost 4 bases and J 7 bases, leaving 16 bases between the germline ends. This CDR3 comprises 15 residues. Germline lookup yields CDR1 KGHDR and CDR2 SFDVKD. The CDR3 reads CATSENRAPQNEQFF. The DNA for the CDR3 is TGTGCCACCAGTGAAAATCGGGCCCCGCAAAATGAGCAGTTCTTC.